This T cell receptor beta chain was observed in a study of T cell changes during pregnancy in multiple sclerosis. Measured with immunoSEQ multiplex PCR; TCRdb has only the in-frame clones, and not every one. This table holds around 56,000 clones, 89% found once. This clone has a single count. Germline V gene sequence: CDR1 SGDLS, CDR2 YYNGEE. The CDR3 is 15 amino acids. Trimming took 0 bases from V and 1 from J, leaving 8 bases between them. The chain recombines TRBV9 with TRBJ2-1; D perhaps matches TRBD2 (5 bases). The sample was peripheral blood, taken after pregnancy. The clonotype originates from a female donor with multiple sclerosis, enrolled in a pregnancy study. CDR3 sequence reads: CASSVGLLSYNEQFF. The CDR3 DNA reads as TGTGCCAGCAGCGTAGGACTACTATCCTACAATGAGCAGTTCTTC.